Below are 2 T cell receptor beta chains sequenced from a single sample in a study of blood T cell repertoires in COVID-19. The protocol was immunoSEQ multiplex PCR, while the TCRdb copy is restricted to in-frame clones and leaves out a portion. The table has 300,000 to 450,000 clones, about 85% seen once. Sequencing input: peripheral blood. These receptors all stem from a woman between 18 and 30 years old with acute or convalescent COVID-19.

This clone was recorded once. The rearrangement uses TRBV6-5 and TRBJ2-7, with 7 bases lining up with TRBD2. Germline CDR1 reads MNHEY; CDR2 reads SVGAGI. V lost 4 bases to trimming and J lost 0 bases; unmatched junction nucleotides: 0. The CDR3 runs 13 residues. Here the CDR3 DNA reads TGTGCCAGCAGTTCTAGCGGCTCCTACGAGCAGTACTTC. Protein product: CASSSSGSYEQYF.

CDR3 amino acids: CASSRQDGYTF. CDR3 bases: TGTGCCAGTAGCAGGCAAGATGGCTACACCTTC. The chain uses TRBV19 and TRBJ1-2; no reliable D call. CDR3 size: 11 residues. Deletions cut 6 bases from V and 6 bases from J, with 8 bases between. Germline V gene sequence: CDR1 LNHDA, CDR2 SQIVND (reference sequence).